This T cell receptor beta chain was observed in a study of blood T cell repertoires in COVID-19. Study-wide context: Acute-phase and convalescent COVID-19 samples originated in the United States, Italy and Spain. T cells, B-cell-depleted T cells, or PBMCs supplied cDNA or gDNA.

V was clipped by 4 bases and J by 9 bases; unmatched bases: 7. CDR3 length: 13 residues. Germline CDR1 and CDR2: SEHNR and FQNEAQ (reference sequence). Authors' processing steps: For nucleated cells, counts were estimated from reference gene primer amplification. Sequencing was performed with immunoSEQ multiplex PCR; in TCRdb, only in-frame clones are kept and a portion is missing. For V, J and clone size, that table is used; D and trimming come from the DNA. The data hold about 130,000 clones, with approximately 85% observed a single time. The sequenced material came from peripheral blood. V and J are TRBV7-9 and TRBJ1-1; 8 bases are a match to TRBD1. This TCR was sampled from a human donor in a cohort sampled during active COVID-19. The CDR3 reads CASSSDRGPQAFF. The CDR3 DNA sequence: TGTGCCAGCAGCTCCGACAGGGGACCCCAAGCTTTCTTT.